What follows are 20 T cell receptor beta chains derived from one specimen sequenced in a study of cytomegalovirus exposure and HLA in healthy donors. Profiling relied on immunoSEQ multiplex PCR, and the TCRdb table lists in-frame clones only, not all of them. Seen here are approximately 98,000 clones, under 97% observed once, and the top ten hold roughly 0.66%. Sequencing was done on a sample of PBMCs. The receptors were gathered from a woman in her late teens or twenties in good health and CMV-seronegative.

The V gene is TRBV5-1, the J gene TRBJ1-1; D uncertain. Per the germline V gene, CDR1 is SGHRS and CDR2 is YFSETQ. This CDR3 comprises 15 residues. V was cut by 0 bases and J by 1 base, with 10 bases left in between. CDR3 residues: CASSLAPETNTEAFF. The DNA of the CDR3 is TGCGCCAGCAGCTTGGCCCCGGAGACGAACACTGAAGCTTTCTTT. The full variable domain, its missing parts supplied by reference TRBV5-1 and TRBJ1-1, is KAGVTQTPRYLIKTRGQQVTLSCSPISGHRSVSWYQQTPGQGLQFLFEYFSETQRNKGNFPGRFSGRQFSNSRSEMNVSTLELGDSALYLCASSLAPETNTEAFFGQGTRLTVV.

The CDR3 nucleotides are TGTGCCAGCAGGCCACAGGGTTTCCCAGAGACCCAGTACTTC. This sequence encodes CASRPQGFPETQYF. The chain recombines TRBV5-8 with TRBJ2-5, with D possibly matching TRBD1 (6 bases). V lost 5 bases and J lost 4, with 15 bases in between. There are 14 residues in the CDR3. Per germline, CDR1 SGHTS and CDR2 YDEGEE.

CDR3 region: CASSPFGTGSYEQYF. CDR3 nucleotides: TGTGCCAGCAGTCCTTTTGGGACAGGATCCTACGAGCAGTACTTC. The chain couples TRBV28 to TRBJ2-7; 8 nucleotides match TRBD1. Germline trimming cut 5 bases from V and 1 base from J; bases unmatched to any gene: 7. CDR3 size: 15 residues. The germline V gene encodes CDR1 MDHEN and CDR2 SYDVKM.

The genes are TRBV18 and TRBJ1-4; no definite D call. CDR3 length equals 16 residues. V gave up 1 base and J gave up 8 bases, with 17 bases separating them. Germline V CDR1 and CDR2: KGHSH, LQKENI. The CDR3 DNA follows: TGTGCCAGCTCACCACGGGTCTCCGGTCGGGAGGAAAAACTGTTTTTT. Its protein product is CASSPRVSGREEKLFF.

This chain connects TRBV7-9 to TRBJ1-6, with D hard to call. V was pared by 0 bases and J by 7 bases, with 7 bases between. The CDR3 runs 14 residues. Germline V CDR1 and CDR2: SEHNR, FQNEAQ (reference sequence). The CDR3 is CASSLALGNSPLHF. CDR3 nucleotides: TGTGCCAGCAGCTTAGCGCTCGGGAATTCACCCCTCCACTTT.

This clone was detected only once. The chain uses TRBV7-9 and TRBJ2-7, with D possibly matching TRBD2 (7 bases). Germline loops: CDR1 SEHNR, CDR2 FQNEAQ (reference sequence). The length of the CDR3 is 16 residues. The V end lost 4 bases, the J end lost 1 base, and 17 bases lay between the germline ends. The CDR3 DNA follows: TGTGCCAGCAGCTCTGGGGGGGCAGGGGAGTCCTACGAGCAGTACTTC. It encodes CASSSGGAGESYEQYF.

V and J are TRBV6-1 and TRBJ2-1; TRBD1 aligns across 9 bases. The CDR3 covers 16 residues. With 4 bases clipped from V and 4 bases from J, the junction kept 8 bases outside the gene matches. Germline CDR1 is MNHNS and CDR2 is SASEGT. CDR3 residues: CASSVSGTGRYNEQFF. The CDR3 bases are TGTGCCAGCAGTGTATCCGGGACAGGGCGTTACAATGAGCAGTTCTTC.

The chain employs TRBV5-1 and TRBJ1-1; D is unresolved. With 5 bases removed from V and 0 bases from J, the gap between germline ends came to 14 bases. The CDR3 is 15 residues long. Germline assignment: CDR1 SGHRS and CDR2 YFSETQ. For the CDR3, the DNA is TGCGCCAGCAGGGAGAGGGAGCTCATGAACACTGAAGCTTTCTTT. It specifies CASRERELMNTEAFF.

The genes are TRBV7-9 and TRBJ2-5, with 8 nucleotides matching TRBD2. CDR1 is SEHNR and CDR2 is FQNEAQ in the germline V gene (reference sequence). The V segment lost 3 bases and the J segment 5 bases; nucleotides outside the gene matches: 8. The CDR3 is 15 amino acids. The CDR3 sequence is CASSLRRGVGETQYF. CDR3 coding DNA: TGTGCCAGCAGCTTGAGGCGGGGGGTTGGGGAGACCCAGTACTTC.

The J gene is TRBJ2-3, the V gene TRBV28; no clear D. V lost 3 bases, J lost 2 bases, and 9 bases lay in between. The CDR3 is 14 residues long. Germline V gene sequence: CDR1 MDHEN, CDR2 SYDVKM. CDR3 sequence (DNA): TGTGCCAGCAGTTTGGGCTATTTCACAGATACGCAGTATTTT. Translation: CASSLGYFTDTQYF.

The gene calls are TRBV7-2 and TRBJ1-2; no firm D call. CDR1 is SGHTA and CDR2 is FQGNSA in the germline V gene. The CDR3 sequence is 14 residues long. Deletions cut 2 bases from V and 6 bases from J, with 13 bases between. CDR3 amino acids: CASSLTMTTDGYTF. Written as DNA, the CDR3 is TGTGCCAGCAGCTTAACGATGACTACGGATGGCTACACCTTC.

This clone was recorded only once. The CDR3 DNA reads TGTGCCAGCAGTTGGACAGGAAAGAACACTGAAGCTTTCTTT. Residues: CASSWTGKNTEAFF. This rearrangement joins TRBV6-5 to TRBJ1-1, with 7 bases that match TRBD1. The CDR3 loop spans 14 amino acids. Germline V CDR1 and CDR2: MNHEY, SVGAGI. V lost 4 bases, J lost 1 base, and 3 bases stayed unmatched.

The chain has TRBV28 and TRBJ1-2, with D tentatively TRBD1 (6 bases). The CDR3 has 13 residues. Trimming left V 6 bases short and J 3 bases short, with 11 bases between. CDR1 and CDR2 from the germline V gene are MDHEN and SYDVKM. CDR3: CASSRDRYYGYTF. The CDR3 DNA is TGTGCCAGCAGCCGCGACAGGTACTATGGCTACACCTTC.

This sequence joins TRBV6-1 and TRBJ2-7; D might be TRBD1 (6 bases). V gave up 5 bases and J gave up 1 base, with 12 bases separating them. Germline V gives CDR1 MNHNS, CDR2 SASEGT. The CDR3 extends over 14 amino acids. CDR3 in amino acids: CASSPRTESYEQYF. CDR3 in DNA: TGTGCCAGCAGTCCGAGGACAGAGTCCTACGAGCAGTACTTC.

The gene calls are TRBV7-2 and TRBJ2-1, with 8 nucleotides matching TRBD2. This CDR3 region has 16 residues. The trim removed 5 bases at V and 2 bases at J, leaving 8 bases unmatched. Germline CDR1 reads SGHTA; CDR2 reads FQGNSA. The DNA of the CDR3 is TGTGCCAGCAGCCCCTTAGCGGGGCTAACCTACAATGAGCAGTTCTTC. It codes for CASSPLAGLTYNEQFF.

The chain couples TRBV21-1 to TRBJ1-1; the table gives TRBD1 as D, unverified against the DNA. TRBV21-1 is a listed pseudogene. The CDR3 extends over 15 amino acids. In DNA form, the CDR3 reads TGTGCCAGCAGCGGCCGGGACAGTTTGAACACTGAAGCTTTCTTT. Amino acid sequence: CASSGRDSLNTEAFF.

This rearrangement joins TRBV2 to TRBJ2-2, with TRBD2 matching 15 bases. Germline V gene lookup returns CDR1 SNHLY and CDR2 FYNNEI. The length of the CDR3 is 20 residues. Trimming at V came to 1 base and at J to 0 bases, leaving 6 bases not matched to a gene. CDR3 region: CASSEGGTSGGTTNTGELFF. The CDR3 nucleotides are TGTGCCAGCAGTGAAGGTGGGACTAGCGGGGGGACTACGAACACCGGGGAGCTGTTTTTT. The full variable domain, its missing parts supplied by reference TRBV2 and TRBJ2-2, is EPEVTQTPSHQVTQMGQEVILRCVPISNHLYFYWYRQILGQKVEFLVSFYNNEISEKSEIFDDQFSVERPDGSNFTLKIRSTKLEDSAMYFCASSEGGTSGGTTNTGELFFGEGSRLTVL.

J is TRBJ1-1 and V is TRBV5-1; D is unresolved. Germline V CDR1 and CDR2: SGHRS, YFSETQ. V dropped 0 bases and J dropped 5 bases, with 11 bases sitting between them. CDR3 length: 14 amino acids. This CDR3 reads CASSLVAGTTEAFF. The CDR3, as DNA: TGCGCCAGCAGCTTGGTCGCAGGTACGACTGAAGCTTTCTTT.

The V gene is TRBV28, the J gene TRBJ2-7, with TRBD2 matching over 8 bases. Unmatched junction bases numbered 7, after V lost 6 bases and J lost 0 bases. Germline values: CDR1 MDHEN, CDR2 SYDVKM. There are 15 residues in the CDR3. The CDR3 sequence: CASSIAGLSSYEQYF. The CDR3 nucleotides read TGTGCCAGCAGCATAGCGGGGCTATCCTCCTACGAGCAGTACTTC. The entire variable domain, with the rest obtained from reference TRBV28 and TRBJ2-7, is as follows: DVKVTQSSRYLVKRTGEKVFLECVQDMDHENMFWYRQDPGLGLRLIYFSYDVKMKEKGDIPEGYSVSREKKERFSLILESASTNQTSMYLCASSIAGLSSYEQYFGPGTRLTVT.

The rearrangement links TRBV19 to TRBJ2-2; no clear D gene. The CDR3 has 14 residues. The germline V gene has CDR1 LNHDA and CDR2 SQIVND (reference sequence). V was clipped by 0 bases and J by 10 bases, with 12 bases between them. The CDR3 DNA reads as TGTGCCAGTAGTATAGACCTGCCTGGAGAGGAGCTGTTTTTT. It specifies CASSIDLPGEELFF.